This T cell receptor beta chain was profiled in a study of response to subunit inactivated influenza vaccine. Germline V lookup: CDR1 SGDLS, CDR2 YYNGEE. The ends lost 0 bases at V and 5 bases at J; junction bases unmatched: 3. The CDR3 is made up of 15 amino acids. One entry per CDR3 protein, called by TCRdb with MiXCR from the RT-PCR reads. The profile shows about 530,000 distinct CDR3 sequences, 13% of them singletons. The specimen comprised PBMCs from blood, sampled more than 35 days after vaccination. This sequence joins TRBV9 and TRBJ2-5, with 11 nucleotides matching TRBD2. The TCR was taken from a man aged 45-60 years who received an inactivated influenza vaccine. CDR3: CASSVAASGGETQYF. CDR3 in DNA: TGTGCCAGCAGCGTAGCGGCTAGCGGGGGGGAGACCCAGTACTTC.